This passage covers 26 T cell receptor beta chains from one sample sequenced in a study of cytomegalovirus exposure and HLA in healthy donors. With 60 Vbeta and 13 Jbeta primers, the PCR was carried out. Clones were read by immunoSEQ multiplex PCR, and TCRdb kept only the in-frame ones, dropping some. The sample features approximately 100,000 clones, with about 0.59% in its top ten. The specimen was PBMCs. All receptors come from a man between 50 and 59 years old in good health and CMV-seronegative.

The genes are TRBV27 and TRBJ1-1; 7 bases are a match to TRBD1. J lost 5 bases, V lost 3 bases, and 12 bases had no gene match. The germline V gene has CDR1 MNHEY and CDR2 SMNVEV (reference sequence). The CDR3 length is 16 residues. In DNA, the CDR3 is TGTGCCAGCAGTTTGGGACAGAAGAAGGGGTGGACTGAAGCTTTCTTT. This encodes CASSLGQKKGWTEAFF.

V gene TRBV18 combines with J gene TRBJ1-2, with 8 positions matching TRBD1. With V trimmed by 6 bases and J by 6 bases, 6 bases remained unmatched. The CDR3 contains 13 residues. Germline V gene sequence: CDR1 KGHSH, CDR2 LQKENI. The CDR3 loop reads CASSSDRVDGYTF. The CDR3 DNA is TGTGCCAGCTCGTCGGACAGGGTGGATGGCTACACCTTC.

This CDR3 reads CASRGTSASSYEQYF. CDR3 DNA sequence: TGTGCCAGCAGAGGGACTAGCGCGAGCTCCTACGAGCAGTACTTC. The genes are TRBV27 and TRBJ2-7, with 10 bases identical to TRBD2. The J segment lost 0 bases and the V segment lost 6 bases, leaving 5 bases of the junction unmatched. CDR1 is MNHEY and CDR2 is SMNVEV in the germline V gene (reference sequence). This CDR3 has 15 amino acids.

The genes are TRBV2 and TRBJ1-3; D gene uncertain. The V gene's germline CDR1 is SNHLY and CDR2 FYNNEI. The germline V and J ends were trimmed by 4 bases and 3 bases, with 4 bases remaining between them. This CDR3 has 12 residues. CDR3 coding DNA: TGTGCCAGCAGTGTAGATGGAAACACCATATATTTT. Translated: CASSVDGNTIYF.

This sequence joins TRBV11-2 and TRBJ2-7; TRBD2 aligns across 8 bases. Germline CDR1 reads SGHAT; CDR2 reads FQNNGV. The V gene end was trimmed by 5 bases and the J gene end by 2 bases; junction bases not matched to a gene: 5. The CDR3 extends over 14 amino acids. CDR3 sequence: CASSLGGGPYEQYF. The DNA of the CDR3 is TGTGCCAGCAGCCTGGGCGGGGGGCCCTACGAGCAGTACTTC.

The chain uses TRBV15 and TRBJ1-6; D not resolved. The CDR3 consists of 18 residues. Germline loops: CDR1 LNHNV, CDR2 YYDKDF (reference sequence). V lost 0 bases and J 6 bases, leaving 18 bases between the germline ends. The CDR3 protein is CATSRDQPTGIVNSPLHF. In DNA form, the CDR3 reads TGTGCCACCAGCAGAGACCAACCCACGGGGATCGTTAATTCACCCCTCCACTTT. The entire variable domain, with the rest obtained from reference TRBV15 and TRBJ1-6, is as follows: DAMVIQNPRYQVTQFGKPVTLSCSQTLNHNVMYWYQQKSSQAPKLLFHYYDKDFNNEADTPDNFQSRRPNTSFCFLDIRSPGLGDTAMYLCATSRDQPTGIVNSPLHFGNGTRLTVT.

The rearrangement joins TRBV27 to TRBJ2-7; maybe TRBD1 (5 bases). Germline loops: CDR1 MNHEY, CDR2 SMNVEV (reference sequence). This CDR3 spans 13 amino acids. V shed 1 base and J shed 5 bases, with 9 bases lying between them. The CDR3 here is CASSLFAGNEQYF. In DNA, the CDR3 is TGTGCCAGCAGTTTATTCGCAGGGAACGAGCAGTACTTC.

The chain has TRBV18 and TRBJ2-1; TRBD2 aligns across 13 bases. Germline V CDR1 and CDR2: KGHSH, LQKENI. This CDR3 region has 17 residues. Germline trimming cut 5 bases from V and 9 bases from J; bases unmatched to any gene: 13. In DNA, the CDR3 is TGTGCCAGCTCAAGATCACAACTAGCGGGGGGGCCAGGTGAGCAGTTCTTC. Translated: CASSRSQLAGGPGEQFF.

The chain recombines TRBV7-2 with TRBJ1-1; 8 positions agree with TRBD1. Germline assignment: CDR1 SGHTA and CDR2 FQGNSA. V lost 7 bases to trimming and J lost 3 bases; unmatched junction nucleotides: 4. This CDR3 contains 13 residues. CDR3 amino acids: CASTDRGHTEAFF. CDR3 DNA sequence: TGTGCCAGCACCGACAGGGGACACACTGAAGCTTTCTTT.

V is TRBV14 and J is TRBJ2-1, with a weak D call TRBD2 (5 bases). This CDR3 contains 14 residues. Trimming stripped 6 bases from V and 4 bases from J, with 13 bases between. CDR1 is SGHDN, CDR2 FVKESK, per germline. This chain's CDR3 is CASSLRETYNEQFF. CDR3 DNA: TGTGCCAGCAGTCTACGGGAAACGTACAATGAGCAGTTCTTC. The full variable domain, rest sourced from reference TRBV14 and TRBJ2-1, is EAGVTQFPSHSVIEKGQTVTLRCDPISGHDNLYWYRRVMGKEIKFLLHFVKESKQDESGMPNNRFLAERTGGTYSTLKVQPAELEDSGVYFCASSLRETYNEQFFGPGTRLTVL.

As DNA, the CDR3 is TGCGCCAGCAGCCAAGTAAAGTTGTTATGGGGAGCTAACTATGGCTACACCTTC. It translates to CASSQVKLLWGANYGYTF. The J gene is TRBJ1-2, the V gene TRBV4-1; the D is unclear. Germline-derived CDR1 and CDR2 are MGHRA and YSYEKL. V was shortened by 1 base and J by 0 bases, with 18 bases between the two germline ends. This CDR3 has 18 residues.

V usage is TRBV19 and J usage is TRBJ1-2; no definite D call. CDR1 LNHDA and CDR2 SQIVND come from the germline V gene (reference sequence). Trimming cost V 0 bases and J 0 bases, with 8 bases left between them. CDR3 length: 15 residues. The CDR3 DNA sequence: TGTGCCAGTAGTATAGATACAGCTTCTAACTATGGCTACACCTTC. This codes for CASSIDTASNYGYTF.

The rearrangement links TRBV18 to TRBJ1-1, with D unresolved. Germline CDR1 is KGHSH and CDR2 is LQKENI. The CDR3 is made up of 19 amino acids. The V and J ends lost 4 bases and 1 base respectively, with 25 bases between them. The CDR3 coding sequence is TGTGCCAGCTCACGACTCAGAACCGGGAGCGAGACTTGGAACACTGAAGCTTTCTTT. This sequence encodes CASSRLRTGSETWNTEAFF.

V usage is TRBV30 and J usage is TRBJ1-2; 8 bases are a match to TRBD1. Trimming removed 2 bases from V and 7 bases from J; junction bases left unmatched: 6. CDR1 and CDR2 from the germline V gene are GTSNPN and SVGIG (reference sequence). This CDR3 comprises 13 residues. The CDR3 DNA follows: TGTGCCTGGAGTCAAGGGACAGGCTTTGGCTACACCTTC. As protein: CAWSQGTGFGYTF.

The gene calls are TRBV19 and TRBJ1-2, with no clear D. The CDR3 has 13 residues. V was shortened by 5 bases and J by 6 bases, with 13 bases between the two germline ends. CDR1 and CDR2 from the germline V gene are LNHDA and SQIVND (reference sequence). CDR3 in amino acids: CASSPQVSNGYTF. CDR3 bases: TGTGCCAGTAGTCCTCAGGTTTCTAATGGCTACACCTTC.

The chain has TRBV10-2 and TRBJ2-1; 7 positions match TRBD1. From germline, CDR1 is WSHSY and CDR2 SAAADI. With V trimmed by 3 bases and J by 6 bases, 11 bases remained unmatched. CDR3 length: 16 amino acids. CDR3 in DNA: TGCGCCAGCAGTGAAGCAGGGACAGTGGTTTTCAATGAGCAGTTCTTC. Its protein product is CASSEAGTVVFNEQFF.

This chain joins TRBV2 and TRBJ2-7, with 9 bases that match TRBD1. This CDR3 has 14 residues. CDR1 and CDR2 from the germline V gene are SNHLY and FYNNEI. J was trimmed by 6 bases and V by 4 bases; bases with no gene match: 7. CDR3 residues: CASSASTGGVEQYF. In DNA, the CDR3 is TGTGCCAGCAGTGCTTCGACAGGGGGTGTCGAGCAGTACTTC.

Points on this clone: At one end the junction does not follow the germline gene, possibly because of a read error. J is TRBJ2-5 and V is TRBV7-7; 7 positions agree with TRBD1. This CDR3 spans 15 amino acids. CDR1 is SSHAT, CDR2 FNYEAQ, per germline (reference sequence). The CDR3: CASSLGTGASETQYF. Here the CDR3 DNA reads TGTGCTAGCAGCTTAGGCACAGGGGCTTCGGAGACCCAGTACTTC.

This rearrangement joins TRBV5-4 to TRBJ2-7, with 11 bases matching TRBD1. The CDR3 spans 15 residues. With V trimmed by 4 bases and J by 7 bases, 10 bases remained unmatched. The V gene's germline CDR1 is SGHNT and CDR2 YYREEE (reference sequence). Here the CDR3 DNA reads TGTGCCAGCAGCCCCTCCGGGACAGGGGGACGAGAGCAGTACTTC. Translated, it gives CASSPSGTGGREQYF.

The genes are TRBV7-2 and TRBJ1-2, with 7 bases identical to TRBD1. Germline assignment: CDR1 SGHTA and CDR2 FQGNSA. This CDR3 contains 15 residues. V was clipped by 0 bases and J by 5 bases; unmatched bases: 6. The DNA for the CDR3 is TGTGCCAGCAGCTTAGCGGACAGGAACCTTTATGGCTACACCTTC. Its protein is CASSLADRNLYGYTF.

V usage is TRBV9 and J usage is TRBJ2-7, with D possibly matching TRBD2 (6 bases). CDR1 is SGDLS and CDR2 is YYNGEE in the germline V gene. This CDR3 is 13 amino acids long. The V end lost 4 bases, the J end lost 7 bases, and 15 bases lay between the germline ends. CDR3 region: CASSPGGRREQYF. The CDR3 DNA reads TGTGCCAGCAGCCCTGGAGGGAGACGAGAGCAGTACTTC.

With respect to this clone: Other nucleotide sequences from this sample produce the same CDR3. This chain links TRBV19 with TRBJ1-5, with 11 bases matching TRBD1. The CDR3 runs 14 residues. V shed 7 bases, J shed 7 bases, and the junction held 6 bases outside the gene matches. Germline V CDR1 and CDR2: LNHDA, SQIVND (reference sequence). The CDR3: CASTPGQGVQPQHF. The CDR3 DNA is TGTGCCAGTACCCCGGGACAGGGGGTGCAGCCCCAGCATTTT.

The chain joins TRBV11-2 to TRBJ1-2; D unclear. Trimming took 3 bases from V and 8 from J, leaving 16 bases between them. The germline V gene encodes CDR1 SGHAT and CDR2 FQNNGV. The CDR3 covers 14 residues. The CDR3 nucleotides read TGTGCCAGCAGCTTCCACCCCTTTATCGAGGGCTACACCTTC. This gives the protein CASSFHPFIEGYTF.

This chain links TRBV19 with TRBJ1-1, with TRBD1 identical over 8 bases. The CDR3 loop spans 15 amino acids. Germline V gives CDR1 LNHDA, CDR2 SQIVND (reference sequence). With 4 bases clipped from V and 1 base from J, the junction kept 5 bases outside the gene matches. This CDR3 reads CASSKRDRQNTEAFF. The DNA for the CDR3 is TGTGCCAGTAGTAAAAGGGACAGGCAGAACACTGAAGCTTTCTTT.

This chain uses TRBV4-3 with TRBJ2-7; tentative D call: TRBD2 (5 bases). The CDR3 covers 14 residues. Trimming pared 2 bases from V and 3 bases from J, leaving 11 bases between. Germline V CDR1 and CDR2: LGHNA, YSLEER. The CDR3 region is CASSQIRRSYEQYF. CDR3 DNA: TGCGCCAGCAGCCAAATAAGGAGGAGCTACGAGCAGTACTTC.

The CDR3 bases are TGCGCCAGCAGCCGTACCGGGACAGGGTTTTCCGGGGAGCTGTTTTTT. Translated: CASSRTGTGFSGELFF. The rearrangement joins TRBV4-1 to TRBJ2-2; 9 bases line up with TRBD1. The V and J ends lost 4 bases and 6 bases, in that order; junction bases with no gene match: 9. The CDR3 loop spans 16 amino acids. CDR1 and CDR2 from the germline V gene are MGHRA and YSYEKL.